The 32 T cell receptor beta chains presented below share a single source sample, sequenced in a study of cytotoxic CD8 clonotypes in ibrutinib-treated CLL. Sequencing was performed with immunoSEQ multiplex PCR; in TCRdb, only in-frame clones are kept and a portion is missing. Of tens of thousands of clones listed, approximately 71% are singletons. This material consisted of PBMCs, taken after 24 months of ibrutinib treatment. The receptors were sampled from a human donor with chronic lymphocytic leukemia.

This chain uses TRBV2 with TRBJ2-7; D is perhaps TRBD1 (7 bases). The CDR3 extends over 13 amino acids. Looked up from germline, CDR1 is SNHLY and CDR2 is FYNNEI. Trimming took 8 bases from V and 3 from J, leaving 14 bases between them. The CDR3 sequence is CASGGTANYEQYF. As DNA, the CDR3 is TGTGCCAGCGGCGGGACAGCCAACTACGAGCAGTACTTC.

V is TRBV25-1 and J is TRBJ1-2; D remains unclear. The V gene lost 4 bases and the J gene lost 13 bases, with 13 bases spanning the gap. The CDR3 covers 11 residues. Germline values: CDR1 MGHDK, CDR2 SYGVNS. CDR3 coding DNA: TGTGCCAGCAGTGGGTCCTTAGCCCGCACCTTC. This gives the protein CASSGSLARTF.

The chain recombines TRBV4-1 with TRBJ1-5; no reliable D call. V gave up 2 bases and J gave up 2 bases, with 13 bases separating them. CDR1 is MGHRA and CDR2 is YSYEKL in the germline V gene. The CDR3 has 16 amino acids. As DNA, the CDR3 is TGCGCCAGCAGCCAAACCCCGCGAGCGGGCAATCAGCCCCAGCATTTT. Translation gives CASSQTPRAGNQPQHF.

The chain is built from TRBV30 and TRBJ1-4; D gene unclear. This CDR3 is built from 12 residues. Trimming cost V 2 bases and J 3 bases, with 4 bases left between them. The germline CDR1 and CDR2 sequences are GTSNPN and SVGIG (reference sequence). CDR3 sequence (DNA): TGTGCCTGGAGTATATCTAATGAAAAACTGTTTTTT. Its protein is CAWSISNEKLFF.

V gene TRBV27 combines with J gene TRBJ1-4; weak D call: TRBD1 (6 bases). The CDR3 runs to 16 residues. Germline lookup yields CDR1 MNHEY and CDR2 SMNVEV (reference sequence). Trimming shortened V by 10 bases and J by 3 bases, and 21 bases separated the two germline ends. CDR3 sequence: CATQRGRGGPNEKLFF. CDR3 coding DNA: TGTGCCACACAACGTGGCAGGGGCGGACCTAATGAAAAACTGTTTTTT.

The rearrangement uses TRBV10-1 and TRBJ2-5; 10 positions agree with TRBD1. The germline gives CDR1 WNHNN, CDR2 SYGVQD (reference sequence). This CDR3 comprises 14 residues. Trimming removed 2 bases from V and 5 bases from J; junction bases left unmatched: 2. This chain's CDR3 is CASSETDRGETQYF. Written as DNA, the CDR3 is TGCGCCAGCAGTGAGACGGACAGGGGGGAGACCCAGTACTTC.

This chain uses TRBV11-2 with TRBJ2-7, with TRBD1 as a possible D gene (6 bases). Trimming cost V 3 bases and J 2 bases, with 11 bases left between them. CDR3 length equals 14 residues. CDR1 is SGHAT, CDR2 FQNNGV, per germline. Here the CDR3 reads CASSFGTFTYEQYF. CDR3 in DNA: TGTGCCAGCAGCTTCGGGACATTTACCTACGAGCAGTACTTC. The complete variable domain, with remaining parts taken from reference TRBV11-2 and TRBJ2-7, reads EAGVAQSPRYKIIEKRQSVAFWCNPISGHATLYWYQQILGQGPKLLIQFQNNGVVDDSQLPKDRFSAERLKGVDSTLKIQPAKLEDSAVYLCASSFGTFTYEQYFGPGTRLTVT.

CDR3 residues: CASSSGGGAYEQYF. For the CDR3, the DNA is TGTGCCAGCAGCTCTGGGGGGGGCGCCTACGAGCAGTACTTC. The gene calls are TRBV11-2 and TRBJ2-7, with a weak D call TRBD2 (7 bases). CDR3 length: 14 residues. Germline V CDR1 and CDR2: SGHAT, FQNNGV. V gave up 4 bases and J gave up 2 bases, with 12 bases separating them.

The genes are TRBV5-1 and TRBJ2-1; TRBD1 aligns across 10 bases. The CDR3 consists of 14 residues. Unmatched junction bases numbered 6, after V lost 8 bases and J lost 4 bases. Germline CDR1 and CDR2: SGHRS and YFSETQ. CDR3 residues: CASGDRGLYNEQFF. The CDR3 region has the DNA TGCGCCAGTGGGGACAGGGGTCTTTACAATGAGCAGTTCTTC. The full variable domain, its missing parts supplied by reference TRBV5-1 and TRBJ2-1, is KAGVTQTPRYLIKTRGQQVTLSCSPISGHRSVSWYQQTPGQGLQFLFEYFSETQRNKGNFPGRFSGRQFSNSRSEMNVSTLELGDSALYLCASGDRGLYNEQFFGPGTRLTVL.

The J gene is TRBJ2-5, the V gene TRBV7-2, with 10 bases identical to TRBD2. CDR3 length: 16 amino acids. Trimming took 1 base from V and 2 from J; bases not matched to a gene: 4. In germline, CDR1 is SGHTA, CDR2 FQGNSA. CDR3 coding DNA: TGTGCCAGCAGCTTAGGGGCAGCGGGGGGGCAAGAGACCCAGTACTTC. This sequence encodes CASSLGAAGGQETQYF.

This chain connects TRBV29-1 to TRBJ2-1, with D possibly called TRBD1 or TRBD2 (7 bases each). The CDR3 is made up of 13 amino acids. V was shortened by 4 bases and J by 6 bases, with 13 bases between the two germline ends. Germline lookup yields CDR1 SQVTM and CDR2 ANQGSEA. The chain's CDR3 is CSVVRGGSNEQFF. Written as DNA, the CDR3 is TGCAGCGTTGTCAGGGGGGGAAGCAATGAGCAGTTCTTC.

CDR3 residues: CASSLSWGYEQYF. CDR3 sequence (DNA): TGTGCCAGCAGTTTATCCTGGGGATACGAGCAGTACTTC. The rearrangement joins TRBV27 to TRBJ2-7; unclear D gene. The CDR3 is 13 amino acids. Germline values: CDR1 MNHEY, CDR2 SMNVEV (reference sequence). The V and J ends lost 0 bases and 4 bases respectively, with 7 bases between them.

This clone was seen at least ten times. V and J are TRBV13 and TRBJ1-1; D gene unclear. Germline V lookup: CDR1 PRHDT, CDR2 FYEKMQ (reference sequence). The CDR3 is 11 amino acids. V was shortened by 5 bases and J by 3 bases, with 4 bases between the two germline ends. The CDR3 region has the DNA TGTGCCAGCAGCGCCGACACTGAAGCTTTCTTT. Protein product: CASSADTEAFF.

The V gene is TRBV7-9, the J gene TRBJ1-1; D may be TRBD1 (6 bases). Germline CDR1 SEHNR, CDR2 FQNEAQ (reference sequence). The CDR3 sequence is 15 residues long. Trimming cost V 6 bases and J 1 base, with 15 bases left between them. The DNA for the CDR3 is TGTGCCAGCAGTTTAAGGACAGCAACGAACACTGAAGCTTTCTTT. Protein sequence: CASSLRTATNTEAFF.

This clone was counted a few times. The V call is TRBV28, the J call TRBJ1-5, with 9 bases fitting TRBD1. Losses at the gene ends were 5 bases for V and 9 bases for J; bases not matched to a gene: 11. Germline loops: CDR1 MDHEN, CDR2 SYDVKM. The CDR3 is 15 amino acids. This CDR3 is CASSETGQGGRPQHF. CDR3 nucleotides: TGTGCCAGCAGTGAAACGGGACAGGGAGGTCGGCCCCAGCATTTT.

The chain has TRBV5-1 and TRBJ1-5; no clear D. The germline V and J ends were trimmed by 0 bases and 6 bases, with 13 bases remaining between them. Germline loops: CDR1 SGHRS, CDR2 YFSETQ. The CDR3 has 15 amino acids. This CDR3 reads CASSLVGASGQPQHF. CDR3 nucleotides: TGCGCCAGCAGCTTGGTCGGCGCCTCTGGTCAGCCCCAGCATTTT.

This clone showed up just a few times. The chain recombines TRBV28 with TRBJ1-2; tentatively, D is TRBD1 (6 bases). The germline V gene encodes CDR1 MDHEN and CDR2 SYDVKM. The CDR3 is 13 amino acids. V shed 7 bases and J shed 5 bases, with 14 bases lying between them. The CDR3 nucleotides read TGTGCCAGCATAGCGGACAGAGTTTATGGCTACACCTTC. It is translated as CASIADRVYGYTF.

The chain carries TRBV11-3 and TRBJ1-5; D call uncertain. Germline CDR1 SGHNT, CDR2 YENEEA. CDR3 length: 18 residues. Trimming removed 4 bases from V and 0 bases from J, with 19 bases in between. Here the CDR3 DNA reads TGTGCCAGCAGCTCGGGCAACGTACAGATTTATAGCAATCAGCCCCAGCATTTT. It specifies CASSSGNVQIYSNQPQHF.

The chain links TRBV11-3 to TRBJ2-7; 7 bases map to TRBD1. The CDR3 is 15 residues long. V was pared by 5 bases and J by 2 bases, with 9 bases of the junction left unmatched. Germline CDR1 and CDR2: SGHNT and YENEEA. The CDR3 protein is CASSAGTGVAYEQYF. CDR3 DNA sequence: TGTGCCAGCAGCGCTGGAACAGGGGTGGCCTACGAGCAGTACTTC.

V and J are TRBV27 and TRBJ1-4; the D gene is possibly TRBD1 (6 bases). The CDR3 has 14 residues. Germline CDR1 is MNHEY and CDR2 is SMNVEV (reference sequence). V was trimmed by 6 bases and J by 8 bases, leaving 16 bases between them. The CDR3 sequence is CASRKQGVSEKLFF. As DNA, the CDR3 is TGTGCCAGCAGGAAACAGGGAGTAAGCGAAAAACTGTTTTTT.

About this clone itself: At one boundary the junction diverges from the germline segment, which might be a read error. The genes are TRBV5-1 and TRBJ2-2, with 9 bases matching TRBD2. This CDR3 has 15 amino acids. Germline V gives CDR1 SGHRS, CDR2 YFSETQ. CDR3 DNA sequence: TGCGTCAGCAGCGGGGGGACAGTCAGGGCCGGGGAGCTGTTTTTT. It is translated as CVSSGGTVRAGELFF. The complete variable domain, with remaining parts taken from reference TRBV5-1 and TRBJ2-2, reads KAGVTQTPRYLIKTRGQQVTLSCSPISGHRSVSWYQQTPGQGLQFLFEYFSETQRNKGNFPGRFSGRQFSNSRSEMNVSTLELGDSALYLCVSSGGTVRAGELFFGEGSRLTVL.

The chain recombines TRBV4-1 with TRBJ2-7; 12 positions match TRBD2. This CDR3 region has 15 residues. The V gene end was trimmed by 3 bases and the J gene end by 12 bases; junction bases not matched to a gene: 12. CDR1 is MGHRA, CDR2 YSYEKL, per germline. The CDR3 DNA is TGCGCCAGCAGCCAGACTAGCGGGGGCCCCGAGCCGGGGTACTTC. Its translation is CASSQTSGGPEPGYF.

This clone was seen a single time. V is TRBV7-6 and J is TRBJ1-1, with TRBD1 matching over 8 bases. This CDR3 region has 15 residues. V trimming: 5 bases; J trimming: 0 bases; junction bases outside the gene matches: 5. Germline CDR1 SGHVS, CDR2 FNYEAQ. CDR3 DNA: TGTGCCAGCAGCCTGACAGGGGAAATGAACACTGAAGCTTTCTTT. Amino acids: CASSLTGEMNTEAFF.

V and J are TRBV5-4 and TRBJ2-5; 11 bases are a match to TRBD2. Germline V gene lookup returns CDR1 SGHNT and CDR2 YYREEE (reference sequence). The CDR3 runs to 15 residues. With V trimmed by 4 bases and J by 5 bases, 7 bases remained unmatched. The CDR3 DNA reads TGTGCCAGCAGCAACCCTAGCGGGGGGCCCGAGACCCAGTACTTC. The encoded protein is CASSNPSGGPETQYF. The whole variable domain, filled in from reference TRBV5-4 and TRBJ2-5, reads ETGVTQSPTHLIKTRGQQVTLRCSSQSGHNTVSWYQQALGQGPQFIFQYYREEENGRGNFPPRFSGLQFPNYSSELNVNALELDDSALYLCASSNPSGGPETQYFGPGTRLLVL.

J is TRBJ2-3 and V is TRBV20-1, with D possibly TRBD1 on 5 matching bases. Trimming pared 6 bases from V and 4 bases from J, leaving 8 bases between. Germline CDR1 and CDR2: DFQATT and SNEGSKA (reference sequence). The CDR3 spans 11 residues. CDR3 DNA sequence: TGCAGTGCCCTCAGGGCAGATACGCAGTATTTT. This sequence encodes CSALRADTQYF.

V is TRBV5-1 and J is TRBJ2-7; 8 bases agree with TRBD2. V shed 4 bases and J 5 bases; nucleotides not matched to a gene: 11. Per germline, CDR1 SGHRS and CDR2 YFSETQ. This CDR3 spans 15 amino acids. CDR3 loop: CASSPGGGEVHEQYF. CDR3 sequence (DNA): TGCGCCAGCAGCCCCGGGGGGGGCGAGGTACACGAGCAGTACTTC.

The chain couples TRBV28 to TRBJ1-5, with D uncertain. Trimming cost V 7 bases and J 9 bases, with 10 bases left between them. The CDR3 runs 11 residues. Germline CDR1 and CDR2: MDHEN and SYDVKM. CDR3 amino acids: CASTLTGPQHF. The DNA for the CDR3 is TGTGCCAGCACCCTGACTGGGCCCCAGCATTTT. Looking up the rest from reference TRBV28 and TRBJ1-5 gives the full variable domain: DVKVTQSSRYLVKRTGEKVFLECVQDMDHENMFWYRQDPGLGLRLIYFSYDVKMKEKGDIPEGYSVSREKKERFSLILESASTNQTSMYLCASTLTGPQHFGDGTRLSIL.

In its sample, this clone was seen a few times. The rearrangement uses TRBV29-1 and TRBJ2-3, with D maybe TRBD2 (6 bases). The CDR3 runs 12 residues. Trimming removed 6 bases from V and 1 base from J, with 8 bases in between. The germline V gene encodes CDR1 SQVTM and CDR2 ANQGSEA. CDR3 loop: CSVRLGTDTQYF. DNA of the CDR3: TGCAGCGTGAGACTAGGCACAGATACGCAGTATTTT.

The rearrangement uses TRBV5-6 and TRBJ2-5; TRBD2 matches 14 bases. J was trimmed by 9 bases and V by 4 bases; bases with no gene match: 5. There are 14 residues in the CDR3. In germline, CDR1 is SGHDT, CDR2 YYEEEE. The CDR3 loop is CASSQGLAGVPQYF. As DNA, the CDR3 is TGTGCCAGCAGCCAGGGACTAGCGGGGGTCCCCCAGTACTTC. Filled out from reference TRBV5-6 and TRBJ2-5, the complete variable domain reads DAGVTQSPTHLIKTRGQQVTLRCSPKSGHDTVSWYQQALGQGPQFIFQYYEEEERQRGNFPDRFSGHQFPNYSSELNVNALLLGDSALYLCASSQGLAGVPQYFGPGTRLLVL.

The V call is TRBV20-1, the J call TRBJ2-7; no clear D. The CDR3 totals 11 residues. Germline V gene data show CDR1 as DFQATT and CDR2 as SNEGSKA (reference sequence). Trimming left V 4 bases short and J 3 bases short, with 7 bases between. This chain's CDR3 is CSAIWGYEQYF. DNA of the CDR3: TGCAGTGCTATCTGGGGCTACGAGCAGTACTTC.

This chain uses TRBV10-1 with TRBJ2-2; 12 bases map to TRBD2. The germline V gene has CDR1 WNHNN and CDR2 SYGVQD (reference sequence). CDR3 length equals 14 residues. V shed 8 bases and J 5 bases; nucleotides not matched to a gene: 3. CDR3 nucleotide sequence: TGCGCCAGCGGACTAGCGGGGCCTACCGGGGAGCTGTTTTTT. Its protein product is CASGLAGPTGELFF.

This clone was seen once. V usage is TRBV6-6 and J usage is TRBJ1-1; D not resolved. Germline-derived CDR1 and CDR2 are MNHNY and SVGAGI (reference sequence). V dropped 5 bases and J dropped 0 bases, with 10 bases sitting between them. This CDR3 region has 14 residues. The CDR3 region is CASSGGGLNTEAFF. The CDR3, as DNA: TGTGCCAGCAGTGGCGGAGGGTTGAACACTGAAGCTTTCTTT.